This TCR beta chain is drawn from a study of T cells in localized non-small cell lung cancer. Here immunoSEQ multiplex PCR was the method, and the copy in TCRdb shows in-frame clones only, minus some. In the table there are hundreds of clones, approximately 24% of which are singletons. This clone has a handful of counts. What it binds is unknown. Germline CDR1 is MNHGY and CDR2 is SAAAGT. The CDR3 covers 13 residues. Trimming pared 1 base from V and 4 bases from J, leaving 7 bases between. Adjacent lung was taken at least 2 cm from the tumor margin, free of atypia. Study conclusions and caveats: Compared with tumor, uninvolved adjacent lung displayed greater T cell clonality, ranking highest overall.

This receptor was obtained from a male donor aged 60 or over with stage I lung adenocarcinoma. The rearrangement links TRBV6-8 to TRBJ2-5; D is unresolved. Sequences were derived from normal lung tissue next to the tumor, sampled before any cancer treatment. Here the CDR3 reads CASSYLGGETQYF. The CDR3 nucleotides are TGTGCCAGCAGTTACTTAGGTGGAGAGACCCAGTACTTC.